The 9 T cell receptor beta chains below were found in one sample sequenced in a study of blood T cell repertoires in COVID-19 (dated by TCRdb to 2018 to 2021). The library was generated by the immunoSEQ multiplex PCR assay. Entries here come from immuneACCESS through TCRdb and include only in-frame sequences with V and J called. Some clones fail to appear in such tables; in the studies checked, an unresolved V gene covers under half of the shortfall, and the cause of the remainder is unknown. The table for this sample lists some 400,000 clones; around 87% of them were counted only once. 2.5% to 3.5% of the sample is in the top ten clones. Input material: peripheral blood. The receptors were gathered from a human donor in a cohort sampled during active COVID-19.

The J gene is TRBJ1-2, the V gene TRBV18, with D possibly being TRBD1 (6 bases). The germline gives CDR1 KGHSH, CDR2 LQKENI. This CDR3 region has 13 residues. The V gene lost 6 bases and the J gene lost 3 bases, with 11 bases spanning the gap. The CDR3 coding sequence is TGTGCCAGCTCCCAGGGGCAAGACTATGGCTACACCTTC. It is translated as CASSQGQDYGYTF. Supplemented by reference TRBV18 and TRBJ1-2, the full variable domain reads NAGVMQNPRHLVRRRGQEARLRCSPMKGHSHVYWYRQLPEEGLKFMVYLQKENIIDESGMPKERFSAEFPKEGPSILRIQQVVRGDSAAYFCASSQGQDYGYTFGSGTRLTVV.

The chain links TRBV6-5 to TRBJ2-7, with D possibly being TRBD2 (5 bases). The length of the CDR3 is 15 residues. V gave up 7 bases and J gave up 5 bases, with 21 bases separating them. CDR1 is MNHEY and CDR2 is SVGAGI in the germline V gene. CDR3 sequence: CASTYAARARNEQYF. The CDR3 bases are TGTGCCAGCACTTATGCCGCGAGGGCTAGGAACGAGCAGTACTTC.

V is TRBV6-6 and J is TRBJ1-6, with TRBD1 identical over 10 bases. This CDR3 has 15 residues. In germline, CDR1 is MNHNY, CDR2 SVGAGI (reference sequence). V shed 6 bases, J shed 7 bases, and the junction held 6 bases outside the gene matches. CDR3 in DNA: TGTGCCAGCAGGGCCCGGACAGGGGGGAATTCACCCCTCCACTTT. It is translated as CASRARTGGNSPLHF.

The V and J genes are TRBV19 and TRBJ2-3, with TRBD2 identical over 13 bases. The CDR3 runs to 15 residues. Per germline, CDR1 LNHDA and CDR2 SQIVND (reference sequence). J was trimmed by 5 bases and V by 5 bases; bases with no gene match: 4. The CDR3 DNA reads as TGTGCCAGTAGTTCAGGACTAGCGGGAGAAGATACGCAGTATTTT. The encoded protein is CASSSGLAGEDTQYF.

The V and J genes are TRBV3-1 (or the pseudogene TRBV3-2) and TRBJ2-1, with TRBD2 matching over 10 bases. This CDR3 has 14 residues. The germline gives CDR1 LGHDT, CDR2 YNNKEL (reference sequence). V was clipped by 2 bases and J by 9 bases; unmatched bases: 4. Here the CDR3 DNA reads TGTGCCAGCAGCCAACTAGCGGGAGTCAGTGAGCAGTTCTTC. Protein product: CASSQLAGVSEQFF.

This clone was detected only once. The gene calls are TRBV6-2 or TRBV6-3 and TRBJ2-5, with TRBD1 identical over 9 bases. Trimming at V came to 5 bases and at J to 1 base, leaving 2 bases not matched to a gene. The CDR3 runs 14 residues. CDR1 MNHEY and CDR2 SVGEGT come from the germline V gene. Here the CDR3 reads CASSGTGTQETQYF. In DNA, the CDR3 is TGTGCCAGCAGTGGGACAGGGACCCAAGAGACCCAGTACTTC.

Turning to this clone: The junction shows a germline mismatch at one end, possibly a read error. The chain uses TRBV7-7 and TRBJ2-1, with 7 bases matching TRBD2. The CDR3 is made up of 14 amino acids. Germline CDR1 is SSHAT and CDR2 is FNYEAQ (reference sequence). The CDR3 loop reads CASSLGGPGNEQFF. CDR3 sequence (DNA): TGTGCTAGCAGCCTGGGAGGGCCTGGCAATGAGCAGTTCTTC. Filled out from reference TRBV7-7 and TRBJ2-1, the complete variable domain reads GAGVSQSPRYKVTKRGQDVTLRCDPISSHATLYWYQQALGQGPEFLTYFNYEAQPDKSGLPSDRFSAERPEGSISTLTIQRTEQRDSAMYRCASSLGGPGNEQFFGPGTRLTVL.

The V gene is TRBV6-6, the J gene TRBJ1-2, with D perhaps TRBD1 (5 bases). This CDR3 has 14 residues. Deletions cut 7 bases from V and 8 bases from J, with 20 bases between. CDR1 is MNHNY, CDR2 SVGAGI, per germline (reference sequence). The CDR3 DNA reads TGTGCCAGCACTCCTTCCGTCAGGGCGCAGGGCTACACCTTC. Its protein product is CASTPSVRAQGYTF.

The rearrangement joins TRBV2 to TRBJ1-6, with D hard to call. The CDR3 has 17 amino acids. The germline CDR1 and CDR2 sequences are SNHLY and FYNNEI. Trimming shortened V by 6 bases and J by 0 bases, and 15 bases separated the two germline ends. CDR3 nucleotides: TGTGCCAGCAGCCCCCCCGGAGGGAGCTCCTATAATTCACCCCTCCACTTT. This gives the protein CASSPPGGSSYNSPLHF.